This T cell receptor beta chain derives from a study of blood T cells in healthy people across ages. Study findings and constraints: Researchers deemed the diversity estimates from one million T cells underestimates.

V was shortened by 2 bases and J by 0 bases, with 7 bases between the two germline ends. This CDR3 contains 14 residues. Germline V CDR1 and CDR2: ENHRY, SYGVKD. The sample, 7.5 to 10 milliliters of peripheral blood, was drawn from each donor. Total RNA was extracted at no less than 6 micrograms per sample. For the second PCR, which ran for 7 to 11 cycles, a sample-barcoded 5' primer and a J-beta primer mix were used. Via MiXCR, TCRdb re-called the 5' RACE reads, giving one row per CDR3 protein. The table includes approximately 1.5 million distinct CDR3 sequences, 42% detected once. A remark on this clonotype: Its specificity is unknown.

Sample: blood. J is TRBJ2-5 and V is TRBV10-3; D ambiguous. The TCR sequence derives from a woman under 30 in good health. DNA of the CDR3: TGTGCCATCAGTGAGGGGCTATACCAAGAGACCCAGTACTTC. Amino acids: CAISEGLYQETQYF.